This TCR beta chain was recorded in a study of T cells in Graves' hyperthyroidism and ophthalmopathy. Exclusion of patients followed from uncontrolled infection, other autoimmune disease, pregnancy or lactation. Amplified regions were TCR beta CDR3 sequences from RNA transcripts. The TCR CDR3 was amplified in a first-round RT-PCR using the HTBI primer set. In TCRdb, the multiplex PCR reads were re-called with MiXCR into one record per CDR3 protein. The sample consists of roughly 380,000 distinct CDR3 sequences, about 18% of them appearing once. This clonotype came up many times. Its antigen is still unknown. Germline trimming cut 6 bases from V and 0 bases from J; bases unmatched to any gene: 10. Germline loops: CDR1 MGHDK, CDR2 SYGVNS. The CDR3 is 16 residues long. Study observations and caveats: Separating ophthalmopathy from stable hyperthyroidism was achieved by a 13 V-J model. The blood repertoire included most of the expanded thyroid clonotypes above 0.001.

The source material was blood. This TCR was sampled from a woman aged 18-29 years with Graves' hyperthyroidism. The rearrangement joins TRBV25-1 to TRBJ1-2, with 7 bases fitting TRBD1. CDR3 coding DNA: TGTGCCAGCAGCCGACAGGGCGCGCCCGCTAACTATGGCTACACCTTC. Residues: CASSRQGAPANYGYTF.